The 21 T cell receptor beta chains below come from one sample, sequenced in a study of shared clonotypes between healthy human individuals (dated by TCRdb to 2019 to 2021). The method behind the library was the immunoSEQ multiplex PCR assay. TCRdb took over this immuneACCESS table, retaining in-frame rearrangements with V and J assigned. Such tables are incomplete; in checked studies, under half of the missing clones stem from an unresolved V gene, and the remainder is unexplained. This sample has some 630,000 clones in its table, and 55% to 75% of those were observed once. Of the sample, approximately 2% falls within the top ten clones. The specimen sequenced was memory CD4+ T cells sorted from blood. In the paper's terms, the cell subset or site label means: CD45RA-negative fraction. The receptors stem from a woman aged 25 to 39 in good health.

The chain couples TRBV28 to TRBJ2-7; 9 positions match TRBD1. Germline V gene sequence: CDR1 MDHEN, CDR2 SYDVKM. The CDR3 is 14 residues long. Trimming cost V 6 bases and J 6 bases; bases outside gene matches: 9. The CDR3 DNA is TGTGCCAGCAGATCACCGGGACAGGGTCGCGAGCAGTACTTC. This translates into CASRSPGQGREQYF.

Notes on this clone: At the DNA level, this CDR3 is encoded by other sequences in the same sample as well. The V call is TRBV7-9, the J call TRBJ2-3; possible D gene TRBD2, 5 bases. V lost 0 bases, J lost 2 bases, and 9 bases lay in between. The CDR3 extends over 15 amino acids. CDR1 and CDR2 (germline): SEHNR, FQNEAQ (reference sequence). The CDR3 here is CASSLAGAFTDTQYF. The CDR3, as DNA: TGTGCCAGCAGCTTAGCGGGAGCCTTCACAGATACGCAGTATTTT.

As for this clone: Given a much more abundant clone one base away, this may be a read error. J is TRBJ1-2 and V is TRBV14; D gene ambiguous. From germline, CDR1 is SGHDN and CDR2 FVKESK. The CDR3 is 13 amino acids. The CDR3 DNA reads TGTGCCAGCGGCCAAGGACTGTACTATGGCTACACCTTC. Protein product: CASGQGLYYGYTF.

Worth noting for this clone: The junction departs from the called germline gene at one end, perhaps through a read error. The chain has TRBV7-9 and TRBJ2-7; D is unclear. The germline CDR1 and CDR2 sequences are SEHNR and FQNEAQ (reference sequence). The CDR3 contains 13 residues. CDR3 bases: TGTGCCAGCAGCCCTGGGCCCTTGACTCCTATAAACTTC. Protein: CASSPGPLTPINF.

The V and J genes are TRBV19 and TRBJ2-7, with D unclear. Deletions cut 8 bases from V and 2 bases from J, with 22 bases between. Germline V gene lookup returns CDR1 LNHDA and CDR2 SQIVND (reference sequence). The CDR3 is made up of 16 amino acids. The CDR3 region is CASELKADLPPYEQYF. In nucleotides, the CDR3 is TGTGCCAGTGAGCTTAAGGCAGACCTGCCCCCCTACGAGCAGTACTTC.

As DNA, the CDR3 is TGTGCCAGCAGCGAACTTACGGGCACTGAAGCTTTCTTT. Protein product: CASSELTGTEAFF. This rearrangement joins TRBV6-1 to TRBJ1-1; D not certain. The V and J ends lost 6 bases and 4 bases respectively, with 12 bases between them. Germline V lookup: CDR1 MNHNS, CDR2 SASEGT. The CDR3 contains 13 residues.

This clone was counted between two and nine times. In DNA form, the CDR3 reads TGTGCCATTAAGGGACAGGGGAGTTCTTTCTTT. This encodes CAIKGQGSSFF. The chain combines TRBV28 with TRBJ1-1; 10 bases fit TRBD1. Germline V lookup: CDR1 MDHEN, CDR2 SYDVKM. The CDR3 is 11 amino acids. With 10 bases clipped from V and 12 bases from J, the junction kept 8 bases outside the gene matches.

The V and J genes are TRBV25-1 and TRBJ2-1; tentative D call: TRBD2 (6 bases). The CDR3 runs to 17 residues. Germline CDR1 is MGHDK and CDR2 is SYGVNS. Trimming took 2 bases from V and 8 from J, leaving 22 bases between them. The CDR3 spells CASSEPGDSRKGDEQFF. The CDR3 coding sequence is TGTGCCAGCAGTGAACCGGGAGATAGCAGGAAGGGCGATGAGCAGTTCTTC.

This clone was seen just once. V usage is TRBV5-1 and J usage is TRBJ2-7, with TRBD1 as a possible D gene (5 bases). With 0 bases removed from V and 3 bases from J, the gap between germline ends came to 10 bases. This CDR3 spans 14 amino acids. Germline V gene sequence: CDR1 SGHRS, CDR2 YFSETQ. DNA of the CDR3: TGCGCCAGCAGCTTGGGACAGAGTTTCTACGAGCAGTACTTC. Its translation is CASSLGQSFYEQYF.

The chain uses TRBV14 and TRBJ2-1, with D tentatively TRBD2 (5 bases). The CDR3 is made up of 17 amino acids. Germline CDR1 and CDR2: SGHDN and FVKESK. V lost 0 bases and J 4 bases, leaving 16 bases between the germline ends. The DNA of the CDR3 is TGTGCCAGCAGCCAAGATACCGGAGAAGGCGGGTACAATGAGCAGTTCTTC. This gives the protein CASSQDTGEGGYNEQFF. The whole variable domain, remainder taken from reference TRBV14 and TRBJ2-1, is EAGVTQFPSHSVIEKGQTVTLRCDPISGHDNLYWYRRVMGKEIKFLLHFVKESKQDESGMPNNRFLAERTGGTYSTLKVQPAELEDSGVYFCASSQDTGEGGYNEQFFGPGTRLTVL.

This chain links TRBV19 with TRBJ2-3, with unresolved D. The germline V gene has CDR1 LNHDA and CDR2 SQIVND (reference sequence). There are 14 residues in the CDR3. Trimming took 5 bases from V and 0 from J, leaving 9 bases between them. This CDR3 is CASSPGYSTDTQYF. The CDR3 coding sequence is TGTGCCAGTAGTCCGGGTTACAGCACAGATACGCAGTATTTT.

CDR3 DNA: TGTGCCAGCAGTCCCCCCACCGGACAGGAGGGCCAGCCCCAGCATTTT. Translating gives CASSPPTGQEGQPQHF. The chain uses TRBV28 and TRBJ1-5, with 7 bases matching TRBD1. J was trimmed by 7 bases and V by 5 bases; bases with no gene match: 14. The CDR3 covers 16 residues. Germline CDR1 reads MDHEN; CDR2 reads SYDVKM.

The V gene is TRBV18, the J gene TRBJ1-1, with D uncertain. The CDR3 contains 13 residues. Germline V CDR1 and CDR2: KGHSH, LQKENI. V shed 5 bases and J shed 5 bases, with 12 bases lying between them. Here the CDR3 DNA reads TGTGCCAGCTCAGAGTCCCGGCAGACTGAAGCTTTCTTT. Protein product: CASSESRQTEAFF.

This chain uses TRBV18 with TRBJ1-1, with 7 bases fitting TRBD1. From germline, CDR1 is KGHSH and CDR2 LQKENI. Germline trimming cut 5 bases from V and 4 bases from J; bases unmatched to any gene: 7. The CDR3 is made up of 14 amino acids. CDR3 DNA sequence: TGTGCCAGCTCAGAAGGACAGGTCCTCACTGAAGCTTTCTTT. As protein: CASSEGQVLTEAFF.

The gene calls are TRBV27 and TRBJ2-7; a weak D match, TRBD1 (6 bases). V lost 4 bases and J lost 2, with 15 bases in between. This CDR3 comprises 15 residues. Germline lookup yields CDR1 MNHEY and CDR2 SMNVEV (reference sequence). The CDR3 protein is CASSYGGLEPYEQYF. The CDR3 DNA reads TGTGCCAGCAGTTATGGGGGCCTAGAGCCCTACGAGCAGTACTTC.

This chain uses TRBV7-9 with TRBJ1-5; no definite D call. CDR1 and CDR2 (germline): SEHNR, FQNEAQ (reference sequence). CDR3 length equals 14 residues. V was shortened by 1 base and J by 1 base, with 5 bases between the two germline ends. The CDR3 sequence: CASSLGASNQPQHF. In nucleotides, the CDR3 is TGTGCCAGCAGCTTAGGGGCGAGCAATCAGCCCCAGCATTTT.

The rearrangement joins TRBV2 to TRBJ2-3; 7 nucleotides match TRBD2. Germline V lookup: CDR1 SNHLY, CDR2 FYNNEI. J was trimmed by 4 bases and V by 2 bases; bases with no gene match: 15. CDR3 length: 18 residues. The DNA of the CDR3 is TGTGCCAGCAGTGAACGAATTTTGGCGGGAGACCCCCCAGATACGCAGTATTTT. Encoded protein: CASSERILAGDPPDTQYF.

This sequence joins TRBV27 and TRBJ1-5, with D tentatively TRBD1 (5 bases). The CDR3 has 16 residues. CDR1 is MNHEY and CDR2 is SMNVEV in the germline V gene (reference sequence). Trimming pared 6 bases from V and 4 bases from J, leaving 19 bases between. The CDR3 nucleotides read TGTGCCAGCAGCCCGGGACGCTGGGGGGGAAATCAGCCCCAGCATTTT. Encoded protein: CASSPGRWGGNQPQHF.

This chain links TRBV19 with TRBJ1-3; D is possibly TRBD1 (6 bases). V lost 7 bases and J lost 2, with 12 bases in between. Germline loops: CDR1 LNHDA, CDR2 SQIVND (reference sequence). The CDR3 runs 14 residues. The CDR3 reads CASKGGEAGNTIYF. CDR3 coding DNA: TGTGCCAGTAAGGGGGGAGAAGCTGGAAACACCATATATTTT.

The gene calls are TRBV5-4 and TRBJ2-1, with 7 bases matching TRBD2. CDR1 is SGHNT, CDR2 YYREEE, per germline (reference sequence). This CDR3 has 14 residues. Unmatched junction bases numbered 8, after V lost 6 bases and J lost 5 bases. Here the CDR3 DNA reads TGTGCCAGCAATGGGCGACTAGCCGACAATGAGCAGTTCTTC. Residues: CASNGRLADNEQFF.

The chain joins TRBV6-1 to TRBJ2-7; 11 bases match TRBD1. The J segment lost 6 bases and the V segment lost 10 bases, leaving 8 bases of the junction unmatched. CDR1 is MNHNS and CDR2 is SASEGT in the germline V gene. This CDR3 is 13 amino acids long. For the CDR3, the DNA is TGTGCCATCAGCGGACAGGGGGCGCGCGAGCAGTACTTC. Residues: CAISGQGAREQYF.